This T cell receptor beta chain was identified during a study of neurological immune-mediated disorders. The study's findings and limits: The study found the most TCR clonal expansion in HTLV-1-associated myelopathy and the least in multiple sclerosis, below healthy controls.

A 10-nucleotide random UMI tagged transcripts in template-switch 5'RACE cDNA synthesis. TCRdb re-derived calls from the 5' RACE reads in MiXCR, one entry per CDR3 protein. The sample lists around 30,000 distinct CDR3 sequences; about 4% were seen once. Serving as healthy controls were blood bank volunteers based in Maryland, USA. The cell input for sorted libraries was about a million, and those cells were CD4+ or CD8+ T cells. The germline V and J ends were trimmed by 3 bases and 3 bases, with 20 bases remaining between them. Germline CDR1 DFQATT, CDR2 SNEGSKA (reference sequence). The CDR3 totals 16 residues. This clonotype was recorded many times. Its antigen is still unknown.

The J gene is TRBJ1-2, the V gene TRBV20-1; possibly TRBD1 for D (5 bases). The source material was CD4+ T cells from blood. The clonotype comes from a woman aged 40 to 55 in good health. CDR3 sequence (DNA): TGCAGTGCTAGTTTATGGACAAGTAAAACGGACTATGGCTACACCTTC. Protein product: CSASLWTSKTDYGYTF.